This TCR beta chain stems from a study of identical twins. TCRdb re-analysed the 5' RACE reads in MiXCR, keeping a single row per CDR3 protein. The profile covers 350,000 or so distinct CDR3 sequences, with over 9% appearing a single time and 6% to 9% taken by the ten largest. Germline assignment: CDR1 SEHNR and CDR2 FQNEAQ (reference sequence). This CDR3 has 16 residues. V lost 7 bases, J lost 5 bases, and 21 bases lay in between. These data were likewise used in another study, on yellow fever vaccine responses in identical twins.

The rearrangement uses TRBV7-9 and TRBJ2-1; D is possibly TRBD1 or TRBD2 (5 bases each). The source is a woman aged 18-29 years in good health. The sample consisted of CD8+ T cells sorted from blood. The CDR3 DNA is TGTGCCAGCATCAATCGGGTGTTGGGACCTAACAATGAGCAGTTCTTC. This sequence encodes CASINRVLGPNNEQFF.